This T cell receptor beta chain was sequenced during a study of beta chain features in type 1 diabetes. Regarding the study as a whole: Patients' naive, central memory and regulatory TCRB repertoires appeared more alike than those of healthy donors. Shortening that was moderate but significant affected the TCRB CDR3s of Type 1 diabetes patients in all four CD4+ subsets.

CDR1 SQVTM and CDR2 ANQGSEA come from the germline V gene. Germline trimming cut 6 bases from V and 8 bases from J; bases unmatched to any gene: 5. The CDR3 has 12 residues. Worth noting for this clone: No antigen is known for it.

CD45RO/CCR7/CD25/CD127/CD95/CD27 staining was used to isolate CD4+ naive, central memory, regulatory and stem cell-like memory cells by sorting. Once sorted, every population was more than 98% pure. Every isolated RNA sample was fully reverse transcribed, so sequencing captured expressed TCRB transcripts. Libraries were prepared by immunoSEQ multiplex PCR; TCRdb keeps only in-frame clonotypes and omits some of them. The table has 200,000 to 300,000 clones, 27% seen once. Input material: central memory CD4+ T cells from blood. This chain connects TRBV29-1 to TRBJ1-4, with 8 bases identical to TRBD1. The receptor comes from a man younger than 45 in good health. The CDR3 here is CSVRQGSEKLFF. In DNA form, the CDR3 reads TGCAGCGTACGACAGGGGAGCGAAAAACTGTTTTTT. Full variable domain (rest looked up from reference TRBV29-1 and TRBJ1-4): SAVISQKPSRDICQRGTSLTIQCQVDSQVTMMFWYRQQPGQSLTLIATANQGSEATYESGFVIDKFPISRPNLTFSTLTVSNMSPEDSSIYLCSVRQGSEKLFFGSGTQLSVL.